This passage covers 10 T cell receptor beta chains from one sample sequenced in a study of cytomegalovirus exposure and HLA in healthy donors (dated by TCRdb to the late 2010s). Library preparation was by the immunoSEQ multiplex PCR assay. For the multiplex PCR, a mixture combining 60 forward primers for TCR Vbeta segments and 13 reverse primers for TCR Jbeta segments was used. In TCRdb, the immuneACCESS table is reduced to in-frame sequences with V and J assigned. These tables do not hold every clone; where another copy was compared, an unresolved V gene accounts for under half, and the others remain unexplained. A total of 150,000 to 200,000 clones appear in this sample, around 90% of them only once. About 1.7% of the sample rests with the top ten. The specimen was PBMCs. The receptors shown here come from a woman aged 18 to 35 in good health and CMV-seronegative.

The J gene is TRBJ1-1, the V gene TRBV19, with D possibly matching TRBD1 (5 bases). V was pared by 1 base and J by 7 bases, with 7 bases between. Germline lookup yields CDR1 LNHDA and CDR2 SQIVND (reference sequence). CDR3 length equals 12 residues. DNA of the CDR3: TGTGCCAGTAGTATAGCGGGGGTTGAAGCTTTCTTT. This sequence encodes CASSIAGVEAFF.

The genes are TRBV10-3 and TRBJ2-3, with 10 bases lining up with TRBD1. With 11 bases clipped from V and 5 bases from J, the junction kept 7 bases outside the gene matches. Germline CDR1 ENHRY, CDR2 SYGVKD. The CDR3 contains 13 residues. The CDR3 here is CAADRGLGDTQYF. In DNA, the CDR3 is TGTGCCGCCGACAGGGGGCTAGGAGATACGCAGTATTTT.

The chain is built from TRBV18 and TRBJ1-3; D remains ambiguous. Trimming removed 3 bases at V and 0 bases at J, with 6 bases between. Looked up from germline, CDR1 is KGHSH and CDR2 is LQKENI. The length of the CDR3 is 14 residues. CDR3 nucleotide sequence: TGTGCCAGCTCACCGCAGATCTCTGGAAACACCATATATTTT. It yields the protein CASSPQISGNTIYF.

For the CDR3, the DNA is TGTGCCAGCAGCTCCCCCTGCCTGACTAGCGGGATTCGCCCTGAGCAGTTCTTC. Protein sequence: CASSSPCLTSGIRPEQFF. The V gene is TRBV7-9, the J gene TRBJ2-1; 11 bases align to TRBD2. V trimming: 4 bases; J trimming: 9 bases; junction bases outside the gene matches: 17. There are 18 residues in the CDR3. Germline loops: CDR1 SEHNR, CDR2 FQNEAQ (reference sequence).

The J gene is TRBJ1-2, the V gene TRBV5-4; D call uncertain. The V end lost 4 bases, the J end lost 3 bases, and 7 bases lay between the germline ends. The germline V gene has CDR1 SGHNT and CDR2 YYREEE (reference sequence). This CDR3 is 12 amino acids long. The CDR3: CASSHGDYGYTF. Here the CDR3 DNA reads TGTGCCAGCAGCCACGGGGACTATGGCTACACCTTC.

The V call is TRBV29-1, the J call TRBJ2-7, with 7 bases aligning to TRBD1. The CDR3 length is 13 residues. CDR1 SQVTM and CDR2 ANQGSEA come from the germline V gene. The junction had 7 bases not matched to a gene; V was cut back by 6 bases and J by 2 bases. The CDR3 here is CSVNRGNTYEQYF. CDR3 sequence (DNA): TGCAGCGTCAACAGGGGCAACACCTACGAGCAGTACTTC.

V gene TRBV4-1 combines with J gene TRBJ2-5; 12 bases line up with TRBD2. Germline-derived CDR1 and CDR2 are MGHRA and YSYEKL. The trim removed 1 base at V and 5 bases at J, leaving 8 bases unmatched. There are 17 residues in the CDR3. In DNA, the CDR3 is TGCGCCAGCAGCCAAGCTCTAGCGGGGGGGCCAGGGGAGACCCAGTACTTC. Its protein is CASSQALAGGPGETQYF.

CDR3 residues: CASSFPSGRARTGELFF. For the CDR3, the DNA is TGTGCCAGCAGCTTCCCTAGCGGGAGGGCCAGAACCGGGGAGCTGTTTTTT. The chain uses TRBV11-2 and TRBJ2-2; the match to TRBD2 covers 12 bases. Losses at the gene ends were 3 bases for V and 5 bases for J; bases not matched to a gene: 7. This CDR3 comprises 17 residues. Germline lookup yields CDR1 SGHAT and CDR2 FQNNGV.

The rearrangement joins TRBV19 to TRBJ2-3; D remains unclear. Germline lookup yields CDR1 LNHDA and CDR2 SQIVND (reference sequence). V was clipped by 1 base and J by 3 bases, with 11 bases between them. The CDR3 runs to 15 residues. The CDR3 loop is CASSIGSRGTDTQYF. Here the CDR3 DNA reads TGTGCCAGTAGTATAGGGAGCAGAGGTACAGATACGCAGTATTTT.

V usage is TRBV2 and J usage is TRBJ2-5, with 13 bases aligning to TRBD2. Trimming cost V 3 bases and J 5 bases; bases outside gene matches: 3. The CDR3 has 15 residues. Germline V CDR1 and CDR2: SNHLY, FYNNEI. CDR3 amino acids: CASSEKLAGGETQYF. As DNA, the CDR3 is TGTGCCAGCAGTGAGAAACTAGCGGGAGGGGAGACCCAGTACTTC.